This TCR beta chain is drawn from a study of blood T cell repertoires in COVID-19 (dated by TCRdb to the early 2020s). General notes on the study: The collaborator samples originated in the United States, Italy and Spain and spanned the acute and convalescent phases of COVID-19. Subjects who had been exposed to COVID-19, were actively infected with it, or had recovered from it provided the deeply sampled blood TCRbeta repertoires that made up the dataset. A de-identified subject ID, COVID-19 status, age in years and sex were almost always included in the sample metadata. The samples were drawn from two sources: the first 160 participants of the ongoing ImmuneRACE study, and fewer than 1,500 subjects contributed by 6 global collaborators. Where available, HLA class I and class II types were obtained from metadata supplied by the sample provider rather than from assay-based typing. The prospective study material was composed of cDNA or gDNA derived from T cells, B-cell-depleted T cells, or PBMCs. The repertoires were released in a freely available public database meant as a resource for research on the immune response to SARS-CoV-2. What the research found in general, with its limitations: The amount of clinical and demographic metadata varied by source and participant and was provided uncurated.

Participants in the prospective study were enrolled through a virtual design, were aged about 18 to 90 years, and lived in 24 United States geographic areas. In the prospective study, cohorts were assigned on the basis of participant-reported clinical history obtained from a screening survey and a study questionnaire. Recovered participants in ImmuneRACE Cohort 3 were defined as having two consecutive negative NP/OP PCR tests, clearance from a healthcare professional, or resolution of symptoms. In the prospective study, whole blood, serum and a nasopharyngeal or oropharyngeal swab were collected from each participant by mobile phlebotomists. Over a roughly 2-month period, participants in the prospective study had the option of providing additional blood draws and questionnaires. Before DNA extraction, prospective study blood samples were shipped either frozen or at room temperature. The immunoSEQ Assay, a bias-controlled multiplex PCR, was used to amplify TCRbeta CDR3 regions from genomic DNA. The published analysis was carried out like this. The number of nucleated cells in each sample was estimated from the amplification of reference gene primers within the assay. Sequence reads were collapsed and filtered to measure the absolute abundance of every unique TCRbeta CDR3 rearrangement. Productive Simpson clonality was computed per sample as the square root of Simpson's diversity index over productive rearrangements. TCRdb stores this immuneACCESS table with in-frame sequences only. Part of the clones is absent; in the studies checked, under half of the shortfall reflects unresolved V genes, and no reason is known for the rest. Clone size and the V and J calls come from that table; the DNA yielded D and trimming. Within this sample are roughly 500,000 clones, with approximately 88% of them counted one time only. The biggest ten clones account for 1.5% to 2% of the sample.

As concerns this clone: No cognate antigen has been identified for it. Base qualities are not at hand, and no much larger clone is one base apart.

CDR1 and CDR2 are drawn from the germline V gene: KGHSH, LQKENI. Counted from cysteine to phenylalanine, this CDR3 has 13 amino acids. Kept here is only the CDR3 DNA, which spans 39 bases and is read in frame from base 1. V ends up 6 bases short and J 3 bases short, with an unmatched junction base count of 4. The sequence is built from TRBV18 and TRBJ1-1; TRBD1 matches 7 bases in the middle. The TCR sequence derives from a middle-aged woman who had recovered from COVID-19. Sequenced material: PBMCs or T cells enriched from blood (not recorded which). This receptor carries the CDR3 CASSGDSYTEAFF. DNA sequence: TGTGCCAGCTCCGGGGACAGCTACACTGAAGCTTTCTTT.